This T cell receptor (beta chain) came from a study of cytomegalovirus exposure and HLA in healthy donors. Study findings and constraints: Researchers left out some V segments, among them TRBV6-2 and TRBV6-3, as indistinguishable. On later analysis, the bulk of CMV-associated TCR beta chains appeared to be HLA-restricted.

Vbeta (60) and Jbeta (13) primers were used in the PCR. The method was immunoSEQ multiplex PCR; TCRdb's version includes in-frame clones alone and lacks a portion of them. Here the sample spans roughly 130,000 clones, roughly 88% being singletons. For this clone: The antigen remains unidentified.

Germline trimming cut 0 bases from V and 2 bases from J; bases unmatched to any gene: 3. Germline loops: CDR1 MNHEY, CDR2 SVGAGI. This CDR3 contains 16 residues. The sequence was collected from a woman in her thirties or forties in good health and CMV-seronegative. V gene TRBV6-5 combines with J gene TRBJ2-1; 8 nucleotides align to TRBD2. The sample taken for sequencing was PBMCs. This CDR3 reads CASSYSSGSTYNEQFF. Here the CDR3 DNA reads TGTGCCAGCAGTTACTCGAGCGGGAGCACCTACAATGAGCAGTTCTTC.